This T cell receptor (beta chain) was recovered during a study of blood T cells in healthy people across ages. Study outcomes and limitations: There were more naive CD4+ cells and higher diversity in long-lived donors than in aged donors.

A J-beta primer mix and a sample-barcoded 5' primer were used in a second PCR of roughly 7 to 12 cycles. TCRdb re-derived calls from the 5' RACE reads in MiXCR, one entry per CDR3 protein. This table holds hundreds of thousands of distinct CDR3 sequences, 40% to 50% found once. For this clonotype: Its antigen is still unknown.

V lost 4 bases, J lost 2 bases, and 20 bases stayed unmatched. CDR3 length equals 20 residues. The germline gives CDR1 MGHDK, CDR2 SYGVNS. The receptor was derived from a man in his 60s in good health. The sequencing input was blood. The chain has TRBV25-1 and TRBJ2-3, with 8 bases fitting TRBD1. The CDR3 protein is CASSGTRGRALSHYTDTQYF. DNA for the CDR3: TGTGCCAGCAGTGGTACCAGGGGGCGTGCGCTCAGTCATTACACAGATACGCAGTATTTT.